These 3 T cell receptor beta chains came from one sample sequenced in a study of cytomegalovirus exposure and HLA in healthy donors. The PCR contained 60 Vbeta and 13 Jbeta primers. Sequenced by immunoSEQ multiplex PCR; TCRdb stores in-frame clones only, minus some. The data contain about 130,000 clones, over 75% of them singletons. The sequencing input was PBMCs. All receptors come from a boy aged 10-17 years in good health and CMV-seronegative.

The chain employs TRBV7-2 and TRBJ2-2; D ambiguous. V shed 0 bases and J shed 4 bases, with 3 bases lying between them. Germline CDR1 reads SGHTA; CDR2 reads FQGNSA. The CDR3 has 13 amino acids. CDR3 in DNA: TGTGCCAGCAGCTTAGCCGGCACCGGGGAGCTGTTTTTT. This encodes CASSLAGTGELFF. The variable domain in full, with the rest retrieved from reference TRBV7-2 and TRBJ2-2, is GAGVSQSPSNKVTEKGKDVELRCDPISGHTALYWYRQSLGQGLEFLIYFQGNSAPDKSGLPSDRFSAERTGGSVSTLTIQRTQQEDSAVYLCASSLAGTGELFFGEGSRLTVL.

The chain has TRBV19 and TRBJ1-1; no definite D call. The germline V gene encodes CDR1 LNHDA and CDR2 SQIVND (reference sequence). This CDR3 is 13 amino acids long. The V and J ends lost 5 bases and 5 bases respectively, with 12 bases between them. CDR3 region: CASSLEGRTEAFF. CDR3 in DNA: TGTGCCAGTAGTCTGGAGGGCAGGACTGAAGCTTTCTTT.

The rearrangement links TRBV6-1 to TRBJ2-5; the match to TRBD1 covers 7 bases. V shed 3 bases and J 5 bases; nucleotides not matched to a gene: 0. Looked up from germline, CDR1 is MNHNS and CDR2 is SASEGT. CDR3 length: 12 residues. As DNA, the CDR3 is TGTGCCAGCAGTGAGACAGGGGAGACCCAGTACTTC. Amino acid sequence: CASSETGETQYF.